These 31 T cell receptor beta chains came from one sample sequenced in a study of shared clonotypes between healthy human individuals. Assay used: immunoSEQ multiplex PCR; TCRdb lists only in-frame clones, some missing. The table records fewer than 600,000 clones, approximately 71% of them present only once. The specimen sequenced was PBMCs. These receptors were collected from a woman between 40 and 55 years old in good health. Some clones in this sample may be carry-over from other donors' samples.

The V gene is TRBV5-1, the J gene TRBJ2-1, with TRBD2 as a possible D gene (7 bases). This CDR3 is 15 amino acids long. CDR1 and CDR2 (germline): SGHRS, YFSETQ. V was clipped by 0 bases and J by 3 bases, with 10 bases between them. The CDR3: CASSLGGGLYNEQFF. In nucleotides, the CDR3 is TGCGCCAGCAGCTTGGGCGGGGGCCTCTACAATGAGCAGTTCTTC.

V gene TRBV11-2 combines with J gene TRBJ2-1; 9 bases line up with TRBD2. The CDR3 consists of 13 residues. V lost 10 bases, J lost 9 bases, and 10 bases stayed unmatched. Germline lookup yields CDR1 SGHAT and CDR2 FQNNGV. This CDR3 reads CATRREGDREQFF. As DNA, the CDR3 is TGTGCCACTCGGCGGGAGGGGGACCGTGAGCAGTTCTTC.

This chain joins TRBV2 and TRBJ2-3; no firm D call. Germline assignment: CDR1 SNHLY and CDR2 FYNNEI. V lost 9 bases and J 2 bases, leaving 6 bases between the germline ends. The CDR3 loop spans 11 amino acids. DNA of the CDR3: TGTGCCAGTCACTACACAGATACGCAGTATTTT. It codes for CASHYTDTQYF.

The chain uses TRBV5-4 and TRBJ1-2; D gene uncertain. Germline V CDR1 and CDR2: SGHNT, YYREEE (reference sequence). This CDR3 is built from 13 residues. V lost 0 bases, J lost 5 bases, and 8 bases lay in between. The CDR3 is CASSLGERYGYTF. Here the CDR3 DNA reads TGTGCCAGCAGCTTGGGGGAGAGGTATGGCTACACCTTC.

J is TRBJ2-1 and V is TRBV28; 8 bases are shared with TRBD2. The CDR3 covers 15 residues. The germline gives CDR1 MDHEN, CDR2 SYDVKM. With 9 bases clipped from V and 5 bases from J, the junction kept 12 bases outside the gene matches. The CDR3 spells CARCRREVYDNEQFF. CDR3 coding DNA: TGTGCCAGGTGTCGGCGGGAGGTTTACGACAATGAGCAGTTCTTC.

This clone was detected a few times. The chain has TRBV6-1 and TRBJ2-7; 7 nucleotides match TRBD1. The CDR3 has 16 amino acids. Per the germline V gene, CDR1 is MNHNS and CDR2 is SASEGT. Trimming at V came to 2 bases and at J to 5 bases, leaving 12 bases not matched to a gene. CDR3 DNA sequence: TGTGCCAGCAGTGAATTAAAGGGCAGGGGGTCTAACGAGCAGTACTTC. Its protein is CASSELKGRGSNEQYF.

The chain carries TRBV6-6 and TRBJ2-7, with 8 positions matching TRBD1. Germline CDR1 MNHNY, CDR2 SVGAGI (reference sequence). Trimming removed 8 bases from V and 3 bases from J; junction bases left unmatched: 15. This CDR3 has 16 residues. The CDR3: CASGRLGQDGIYEQYF. The CDR3, as DNA: TGTGCCAGCGGTCGCCTGGGACAGGACGGGATCTACGAGCAGTACTTC.

This sequence joins TRBV10-3 and TRBJ2-2, with D possibly matching TRBD1 (6 bases). This CDR3 has 14 amino acids. CDR1 and CDR2 from the germline V gene are ENHRY and SYGVKD. Trimming removed 6 bases at V and 3 bases at J, with 11 bases between. DNA of the CDR3: TGTGCCATCAGGGGGGCGCTTGACACCGGGGAGCTGTTTTTT. The encoded protein is CAIRGALDTGELFF.

The V call is TRBV7-8, the J call TRBJ1-5, with 8 bases that match TRBD1. The CDR3 loop spans 15 amino acids. CDR1 and CDR2 from the germline V gene are SGHVS and FQNEAQ. Unmatched junction bases numbered 5, after V lost 1 base and J lost 6 bases. The chain's CDR3 is CASSLGTGFGQPQHF. DNA of the CDR3: TGTGCCAGCAGCTTAGGGACAGGGTTCGGTCAGCCCCAGCATTTT.

The chain carries TRBV29-1 and TRBJ2-1; no clear D. The CDR3 runs to 15 residues. V was clipped by 5 bases and J by 0 bases, with 14 bases between them. CDR1 is SQVTM, CDR2 ANQGSEA, per germline. CDR3 in DNA: TGCAGCGTTTTTTCGGGCTGGGGCTCCTACAATGAGCAGTTCTTC. Residues: CSVFSGWGSYNEQFF.

The chain links TRBV18 to TRBJ1-2; D possibly corresponds to TRBD1 (6 bases). The CDR3 spans 15 residues. Germline V gene lookup returns CDR1 KGHSH and CDR2 LQKENI. V was pared by 2 bases and J by 4 bases, with 14 bases between. In nucleotides, the CDR3 is TGTGCCAGCTCACCAAATGGGGGCGGTGGCTATGGCTACACCTTC. Translation gives CASSPNGGGGYGYTF.

The J gene is TRBJ1-3, the V gene TRBV30, with D uncertain. Per germline, CDR1 GTSNPN and CDR2 SVGIG (reference sequence). The CDR3 loop spans 13 amino acids. The V end lost 2 bases, the J end lost 4 bases, and 9 bases lay between the germline ends. Written as DNA, the CDR3 is TGTGCCTGGAGTTTGGTGGTCGGAAACACCATATATTTT. As protein: CAWSLVVGNTIYF.

This clone was picked up a small number of times. The chain employs TRBV30 and TRBJ1-4, with 7 nucleotides matching TRBD1. Germline CDR1 GTSNPN, CDR2 SVGIG (reference sequence). This CDR3 has 15 amino acids. V gave up 3 bases and J gave up 8 bases; unmatched junction bases: 12. The CDR3 sequence is CAWRGGQEGWEKLFF. CDR3 DNA: TGTGCCTGGAGAGGAGGACAGGAGGGATGGGAAAAACTGTTTTTT.

This clone has just a few counts. The rearrangement joins TRBV15 to TRBJ1-3; no firm D call. Germline V CDR1 and CDR2: LNHNV, YYDKDF (reference sequence). CDR3 length: 15 amino acids. V was pared by 0 bases and J by 7 bases, with 13 bases between. The CDR3 loop reads CATSRDQVQSNTIYF. The CDR3 bases are TGTGCCACCAGCAGAGATCAGGTACAGAGTAACACCATATATTTT.

The genes are TRBV27 and TRBJ2-3, with 7 bases lining up with TRBD1. Germline CDR1 reads MNHEY; CDR2 reads SMNVEV (reference sequence). With 4 bases clipped from V and 1 base from J, the junction kept 8 bases outside the gene matches. CDR3 length: 16 amino acids. The CDR3 sequence is CASSSTQGSGTDTQYF. The CDR3 DNA reads TGTGCCAGCAGTTCAACACAGGGGAGCGGCACAGATACGCAGTATTTT.

The J gene is TRBJ1-5, the V gene TRBV21-1; the D call of TRBD1 is as the table states it, not checked on the DNA. TRBV21-1 is a listed pseudogene. The CDR3 loop spans 15 amino acids. The CDR3 nucleotides read TGTGCCAGCAGCAAAGTAGAGGGGGAAGGTCAGCCCCAGCATTTT. Amino acid sequence: CASSKVEGEGQPQHF.

The table lists this clone with a count of one. A far larger clone lies a single base away; this is likely a read error. The sample contains more than one DNA sequence encoding this CDR3. The rearrangement uses TRBV18 and TRBJ2-7; 11 bases map to TRBD2. CDR1 is KGHSH and CDR2 is LQKENI in the germline V gene. V was pared by 5 bases and J by 1 base, with 7 bases of the junction left unmatched. This CDR3 contains 16 residues. CDR3 sequence (DNA): TGTGCCAGCTCAGAGGGACTAGCGGAGCTTTCCTACGAGCAGTACTTC. Translation: CASSEGLAELSYEQYF.

This chain uses TRBV7-3 with TRBJ1-1; TRBD1 matches at 8 bases. V gave up 5 bases and J gave up 1 base; unmatched junction bases: 6. CDR3 size: 15 residues. The germline CDR1 and CDR2 sequences are SGHTA and FQGTGA. CDR3 in amino acids: CASSPETGGNTEAFF. DNA of the CDR3: TGTGCCAGCAGCCCGGAAACAGGGGGGAACACTGAAGCTTTCTTT.

The chain joins TRBV6-6 to TRBJ2-1; TRBD1 agrees at 8 bases. V trimming: 5 bases; J trimming: 0 bases; junction bases outside the gene matches: 3. In germline, CDR1 is MNHNY, CDR2 SVGAGI (reference sequence). The CDR3 contains 15 residues. The CDR3 protein is CASSRTGSSYNEQFF. CDR3 DNA: TGTGCCAGCAGTCGGACAGGGAGCTCCTACAATGAGCAGTTCTTC.

The rearrangement links TRBV27 to TRBJ1-1; D might be TRBD1 (5 bases). V lost 9 bases and J 4 bases, leaving 15 bases between the germline ends. The germline gives CDR1 MNHEY, CDR2 SMNVEV (reference sequence). The CDR3 length is 13 residues. The CDR3 nucleotides read TGTGCCAGTCTACTCCTGGGGGGCACTGAAGCTTTCTTT. As protein: CASLLLGGTEAFF.

As for this clone: Possible read error: a much larger clone is one base away. V usage is TRBV28 and J usage is TRBJ2-3; 11 nucleotides align to TRBD2. This CDR3 region has 17 residues. CDR1 MDHEN and CDR2 SYDVKM come from the germline V gene. CDR3 DNA sequence: TGTGCCAGCAGTTTCCCGACTAGCGGGATCCTCACAGGTACGCAGTATTTT. Residues: CASSFPTSGILTGTQYF. The entire variable domain, with the rest obtained from reference TRBV28 and TRBJ2-3, is as follows: DVKVTQSSRYLVKRTGEKVFLECVQDMDHENMFWYRQDPGLGLRLIYFSYDVKMKEKGDIPEGYSVSREKKERFSLILESASTNQTSMYLCASSFPTSGILTGTQYFGPGTRLTVL.

This clone came up a few times. This rearrangement joins TRBV9 to TRBJ2-6, with D perhaps matching TRBD1 (6 bases). The CDR3 sequence is 14 residues long. The germline V and J ends were trimmed by 5 bases and 4 bases, with 10 bases remaining between them. Per germline, CDR1 SGDLS and CDR2 YYNGEE. DNA for the CDR3: TGTGCCAGCAGTCGCAGGGGCGGGGCCAACGTCCTGACTTTC. Its translation is CASSRRGGANVLTF. The whole variable domain, remainder taken from reference TRBV9 and TRBJ2-6, is DSGVTQTPKHLITATGQRVTLRCSPRSGDLSVYWYQQSLDQGLQFLIQYYNGEERAKGNILERFSAQQFPDLHSELNLSSLELGDSALYFCASSRRGGANVLTFGAGSRLTVL.

For this clone: A far larger clone is one base from this, pointing to a likely read error. V and J are TRBV9 and TRBJ1-1; 7 bases agree with TRBD1. Germline CDR1 and CDR2: SGDLS and YYNGEE. The CDR3 has 14 residues. V lost 4 bases to trimming and J lost 1 base; unmatched junction nucleotides: 4. The CDR3 loop is CASSFGTANTEAFF. CDR3 nucleotide sequence: TGTGCCAGCAGCTTCGGGACAGCGAACACTGAAGCTTTCTTT.

V usage is TRBV11-2 and J usage is TRBJ2-1; D gene unclear. The CDR3 loop spans 12 amino acids. Germline V CDR1 and CDR2: SGHAT, FQNNGV. The germline V and J ends were trimmed by 2 bases and 8 bases, with 7 bases remaining between them. This CDR3 is CASSLLEDEQFF. In nucleotides, the CDR3 is TGTGCCAGCAGCTTACTTGAGGATGAGCAGTTCTTC.

This clone came up once. The chain uses TRBV5-4 and TRBJ2-7; D is undetermined. Trimming removed 2 bases from V and 0 bases from J, with 12 bases in between. Germline V CDR1 and CDR2: SGHNT, YYREEE (reference sequence). The CDR3 is 15 amino acids. In DNA, the CDR3 is TGTGCCAGCAGCTTCGTCCCGACGGGCTCCTACGAGCAGTACTTC. Protein sequence: CASSFVPTGSYEQYF.

This clone came up once. The chain joins TRBV7-2 to TRBJ1-2, with D uncertain. CDR3 size: 15 residues. In germline, CDR1 is SGHTA, CDR2 FQGNSA. V was shortened by 0 bases and J by 5 bases, with 13 bases between the two germline ends. As DNA, the CDR3 is TGTGCCAGCAGCTTAGCGTTGAAGCCCGGGTATGGCTACACCTTC. Translation gives CASSLALKPGYGYTF.

V gene TRBV2 combines with J gene TRBJ2-5; 7 nucleotides agree with TRBD2. The CDR3 consists of 13 residues. Germline assignment: CDR1 SNHLY and CDR2 FYNNEI. Trimming cost V 9 bases and J 7 bases; bases outside gene matches: 11. The CDR3 sequence: CASSRGVVVTQYF. The CDR3 region has the DNA TGTGCCAGTTCCCGGGGGGTGGTAGTGACCCAGTACTTC. The full variable domain, completed using reference TRBV2 and TRBJ2-5, is EPEVTQTPSHQVTQMGQEVILRCVPISNHLYFYWYRQILGQKVEFLVSFYNNEISEKSEIFDDQFSVERPDGSNFTLKIRSTKLEDSAMYFCASSRGVVVTQYFGPGTRLLVL.

The V gene is TRBV29-1, the J gene TRBJ2-7, with unresolved D. V was cut by 6 bases and J by 4 bases, with 13 bases left in between. This CDR3 contains 12 residues. Germline assignment: CDR1 SQVTM and CDR2 ANQGSEA. CDR3 region: CSVKLLAYEQYF. In DNA form, the CDR3 reads TGCAGCGTCAAGCTATTGGCATACGAGCAGTACTTC.

This clone occurred many times. The V call is TRBV28, the J call TRBJ2-3, with D possibly called TRBD1 or TRBD2 (10 bases each). Trimming removed 3 bases at V and 4 bases at J, with 35 bases between. The CDR3 sequence is 22 residues long. Germline-derived CDR1 and CDR2 are MDHEN and SYDVKM. Here the CDR3 DNA reads TGTGCCAGCAGTTTCCCGACAGGGGGCTGGCTAGCGGGAGTAAAGGGACCAGATACGCAGTATTTT. Translating gives CASSFPTGGWLAGVKGPDTQYF.

The rearrangement uses TRBV29-1 and TRBJ2-1; D not resolved. With 0 bases removed from V and 11 bases from J, the gap between germline ends came to 11 bases. This CDR3 is 12 amino acids long. The V gene's germline CDR1 is SQVTM and CDR2 ANQGSEA. CDR3 loop: CSVEEGSEKQFF. The CDR3, as DNA: TGCAGCGTTGAAGAAGGGTCAGAGAAGCAGTTCTTC.

The rearrangement uses TRBV19 and TRBJ2-5, with D tentatively TRBD1 (6 bases). Germline CDR1 LNHDA, CDR2 SQIVND (reference sequence). V was clipped by 6 bases and J by 5 bases, with 16 bases between them. This CDR3 is built from 14 residues. The DNA of the CDR3 is TGTGCCAGTAGACCCACAGGGTTGGTCGAGACCCAGTACTTC. This encodes CASRPTGLVETQYF.